This is a list of T cell receptor beta chains from one sample in a study of blood T cell repertoires in COVID-19. Profiled with immunoSEQ multiplex PCR; TCRdb holds only in-frame clones, not every one. The table has more than 65,000 clones, approximately 80% seen once; the top ten hold 6.9%. What was sequenced was peripheral blood. These receptors were taken from a man aged 25 to 40 with COVID-19, enrolled during active disease. CDR3s include the opening cysteine and the closing phenylalanine or tryptophan. D genes are given only for firm matches. Clone size, where shown, is once, few, many, or a class for clones that have expanded.

v_gene: TRBV6-5
abundance: NA
d_gene: TRBD1
j_gene: TRBJ1-5
CDR3nt: TGTGCCACCCTAGGACAGGGTAGGCAGCCCCAGCATTTT
CDR3aa: CATLGQGRQPQHF

v_gene: TRBV29-1
abundance: NA
d_gene: NA
j_gene: TRBJ1-6
CDR3nt: TGCAGCGTCTCGACAGGAAGCTCCTATAATTCACCCCTCCACTTT
CDR3aa: CSVSTGSSYNSPLHF

v_gene: TRBV28
abundance: NA
d_gene: TRBD1
j_gene: TRBJ2-1
CDR3nt: TGTGCCAGCAGACCCGGGACAGGAGACTACAATGAGCAGTTCTTC
CDR3aa: CASRPGTGDYNEQFF

v_gene: TRBV7-2
abundance: NA
d_gene: TRBD1
j_gene: TRBJ1-2
CDR3nt: TGTGCCAGCAGCCAAGCGCGACAGGGGGGCTCTGGCTACACCTTC
CDR3aa: CASSQARQGGSGYTF

v_gene: TRBV4-1
abundance: NA
d_gene: TRBD1
j_gene: TRBJ1-5
CDR3nt: TGCGCCAGCAGCCAAGAGCAACAGGGGTTCACTGCGGATCAGCCCCAGCATTTT
CDR3aa: CASSQEQQGFTADQPQHF

v_gene: TRBV7-9
abundance: NA
d_gene: TRBD1
j_gene: TRBJ2-7
CDR3nt: TGTGCCAGCAGCGCCCCAAAGGGGACAGGAGCCTACGAGCAGTACTTC
CDR3aa: CASSAPKGTGAYEQYF

v_gene: TRBV15
abundance: NA
d_gene: TRBD1
j_gene: TRBJ1-1
CDR3nt: TGTGCCACCAGCCGGGCGGACAGGGAAGCTTTCTTT
CDR3aa: CATSRADREAFF

v_gene: TRBV6-6
abundance: NA
d_gene: TRBD1
j_gene: TRBJ1-1
CDR3nt: TGTGCCCTTCGAACGGGACAGGGTCACACTGAAGCTTTCTTT
CDR3aa: CALRTGQGHTEAFF

v_gene: TRBV30
abundance: NA
d_gene: TRBD1
j_gene: TRBJ1-1
CDR3nt: TGTGCCTTCAACAGGGGAGAGAACACTGAAGCTTTCTTT
CDR3aa: CAFNRGENTEAFF

v_gene: TRBV2
abundance: NA
d_gene: TRBD2
j_gene: TRBJ2-5
CDR3nt: TGTGCCAGCAGTGCGGACGCGGGAGCAGAGACCCAGTACTTC
CDR3aa: CASSADAGAETQYF

v_gene: TRBV18
abundance: NA
d_gene: NA
j_gene: TRBJ1-2
CDR3nt: TGTGCCAGCTCACCAACGACGTCGGTAACTATGGAGGGCGGCTTC
CDR3aa: CASSPTTSVTMEGGF

v_gene: TRBV9
abundance: NA
d_gene: TRBD2
j_gene: TRBJ2-1
CDR3nt: TGTGCCAGCAGCGTAGCGGGAGGGTTAGGGAATGAGCAGTTCTTC
CDR3aa: CASSVAGGLGNEQFF

v_gene: TRBV30
abundance: NA
d_gene: NA
j_gene: TRBJ1-2
CDR3nt: TGTGCCTGGATCGGAGCCGATGGCTACACCTTC
CDR3aa: CAWIGADGYTF

v_gene: TRBV30
abundance: few
d_gene: NA
j_gene: TRBJ1-6
CDR3nt: TGTGCCTGGAGTCCCGAGGTTTATAATTCACCCCTCCACTTT
CDR3aa: CAWSPEVYNSPLHF

v_gene: TRBV5-1
abundance: NA
d_gene: TRBD2
j_gene: TRBJ2-1
CDR3nt: TGCGCCAGCAGCTTGTTAGCGGGCGGAGGGTACAATGAGCAGTTCTTC
CDR3aa: CASSLLAGGGYNEQFF

v_gene: TRBV6-6
abundance: NA
d_gene: TRBD1
j_gene: TRBJ2-7
CDR3nt: TGTGCCAGCAGTTACAGGGGGACAGGGTCCTACGAGCAGTACTTC
CDR3aa: CASSYRGTGSYEQYF

v_gene: TRBV28
abundance: NA
d_gene: NA
j_gene: TRBJ1-1
CDR3nt: TGTGCCAGCAGCTCGCCTACGAGAACTGAAGCTTTCTTT
CDR3aa: CASSSPTRTEAFF

v_gene: TRBV18
abundance: NA
d_gene: TRBD1
j_gene: TRBJ2-7
CDR3nt: TGTGCCAGCTCCTTCGACAGGGGTGAGAGGCAGTACTTC
CDR3aa: CASSFDRGERQYF

v_gene: TRBV6-2/TRBV6-3
abundance: NA
d_gene: NA
j_gene: TRBJ2-1
CDR3nt: TGTGCCAGCAGTTACCTCAGGACTCATCAGTCCCATGAGCAGTTCTTC
CDR3aa: CASSYLRTHQSHEQFF

v_gene: TRBV28
abundance: once
d_gene: NA
j_gene: TRBJ2-7
CDR3nt: TGTGCCAGCACTCAGTCTTACGAGCAGTACTTC
CDR3aa: CASTQSYEQYF

v_gene: TRBV11-2
abundance: few
d_gene: NA
j_gene: TRBJ1-2
CDR3nt: TGTGCCAGCAGCACGCACCGGGACAAGTATAACTATGGCTACACCTTC
CDR3aa: CASSTHRDKYNYGYTF

v_gene: TRBV7-9
abundance: NA
d_gene: NA
j_gene: TRBJ1-2
CDR3nt: TGTGCCAGCAGCTATTCGACAGGATATGGCTACACCTTC
CDR3aa: CASSYSTGYGYTF

v_gene: TRBV27
abundance: NA
d_gene: NA
j_gene: TRBJ1-6
CDR3nt: TGTGCCAGCAGTTTTGACAGAGCTGGTTCACCCCTCCACTTT
CDR3aa: CASSFDRAGSPLHF

v_gene: TRBV6-4
abundance: NA
d_gene: NA
j_gene: TRBJ1-1
CDR3nt: TGTGCCAGCAGTGACTCTCAGAACACTGAAGCTTTCTTT
CDR3aa: CASSDSQNTEAFF

v_gene: TRBV27
abundance: once
d_gene: NA
j_gene: TRBJ2-3
CDR3nt: TGTGCCAGCAGTCCCCGGGAAACAGATACGCAGTATTTT
CDR3aa: CASSPRETDTQYF

v_gene: TRBV3-1/TRBV3-2
abundance: NA
d_gene: TRBD1
j_gene: TRBJ2-7
CDR3nt: TGTGCCAGCAGCCAGACCTTAGGGACAGCTTATACTAATCTCGAATTCTCCTACGAGCAGTACTTC
CDR3aa: CASSQTLGTAYTNLEFSYEQYF

v_gene: TRBV6-4
abundance: NA
d_gene: TRBD1
j_gene: TRBJ1-2
CDR3nt: TGTGCCAGCGGGCCGGGACAGGAGGGAGGCTACACCTTC
CDR3aa: CASGPGQEGGYTF

v_gene: TRBV11-3
abundance: NA
d_gene: TRBD2
j_gene: TRBJ2-5
CDR3nt: TGTGCCAGCAGCTCGGGACTAGCCCAAGAGACCCAGTACTTC
CDR3aa: CASSSGLAQETQYF

v_gene: TRBV20-1
abundance: NA
d_gene: TRBD1
j_gene: TRBJ1-4
CDR3nt: TGCAGTGCTAGTTCGGGACAGGGACTTGCAACTAATGAAAAACTGTTTTTT
CDR3aa: CSASSGQGLATNEKLFF

v_gene: TRBV4-1
abundance: NA
d_gene: NA
j_gene: TRBJ2-1
CDR3nt: TGCGCCAGCAGCCTTCCAGGGGGGTTTGAGCAGTTCTTC
CDR3aa: CASSLPGGFEQFF

v_gene: TRBV5-4
abundance: once
d_gene: TRBD1
j_gene: TRBJ2-3
CDR3nt: TGTGCCAGCAGCTTGCAGGGGGCGCGAAGCACAGATACGCAGTATTTT
CDR3aa: CASSLQGARSTDTQYF

v_gene: TRBV4-3
abundance: NA
d_gene: NA
j_gene: TRBJ2-1
CDR3nt: TGCGCCAGCAGCCAAGATTTTTCCGGGAGCGATGAGCAGTTCTTC
CDR3aa: CASSQDFSGSDEQFF

v_gene: TRBV30
abundance: NA
d_gene: NA
j_gene: TRBJ2-5
CDR3nt: TGTGCCTGGAGTCATAGGACTATGGTCCAGACCCAGTACTTC
CDR3aa: CAWSHRTMVQTQYF

v_gene: TRBV6-5
abundance: NA
d_gene: NA
j_gene: TRBJ1-5
CDR3nt: TGTGCCAGCAGTCATCATGTGGGCTCGGCTCAGCCCCAGCATTTT
CDR3aa: CASSHHVGSAQPQHF